This TCR beta chain was obtained from a study of blood T cells in healthy people across ages (dated by TCRdb to between 2014 and 2017). A note on the overall study: Template switching captured roughly one uniquely barcoded TCR beta cDNA molecule per two T cells in model experiments. The study measured age-related changes in TCR beta repertoire diversity using deep sequencing normalized with unique cDNA molecular identifiers. Donors were grouped into four age groups: young (average 16 years), middle-aged (roughly 40), aged (approximately 67) and long-lived (just over 80). Two additional independent replicas of 1 million unique cDNA reads from the same blood draw were analyzed for two donors (one aged 18 to 30 and one aged 80 or older). To avoid experimental bias, donors of different ages were spread randomly across the sequencing lanes.

Study-wide conclusions, independent of this receptor: Observed TCR beta diversity per million T cells fell roughly linearly with age, and a significant reduction was already apparent by age around 40. Total diversity estimates from one million sequenced T cells were considered lower bounds and underestimates. Because donor CMV infection status was unknown, age-related changes in expanded clonotypes were potentially confounded. The percentage of naive T cells measured by flow cytometry correlated strongly with observed TCR beta diversity. Conclusive comparison of naive and antigen-experienced compartments was prevented by the profiling of bulk unsorted PBMCs. Compared with the aged group, more naive CD4+ T cells, fewer expanded clones and increased TCR diversity were shown by the long-lived group, suggesting age selection.

A remark on this clonotype: Its specific antigen is unknown. Base qualities were left out, and no much larger clone turns up one base away.

The CDR3 runs 15 amino acids, cysteine and phenylalanine included. Only the CDR3 DNA is retained, 45 bases long and in frame from the first base. The germline V gene encodes CDR1 SGHRS and CDR2 YFSETQ. Trimming removed 4 bases from V and 2 bases from J, leaving 15 bases between the germline ends. Library preparation was by 5' RACE. A second PCR of roughly 6 to 12 cycles was run with a J-beta primer mix and a sample-barcoded 5' primer. A template-switch 5' adaptor carrying 12 random nucleotides introduced a unique molecular identifier onto each TCR beta cDNA molecule. Each sample yielded at least 3 million CDR3-containing paired-end reads. First-strand cDNA synthesis was performed from all RNA using the Mint cDNA synthesis kit, with priming by a TRBC-specific oligonucleotide. Following uracil-DNA glycosylase treatment, a first 18-cycle PCR with universal primers M1SS and BC2_uni_R was performed on all cDNA. Processing in the source paper ran as follows. Each sample was normalized by randomly selecting 1 million high-quality reads, each carrying a distinct molecular identifier. Instead of being binned into consensus sequences, reads with shared molecular identifiers were discarded. MiTCR, run with a Q25 quality threshold and the strictest error-elimination algorithm, handled CDR3 identification, clonotype clustering and error correction. Lower-bound total TCR beta diversity was estimated with a nonparametric unseen species model using Euler transformation. In-frame beta chains were kept once TCRdb had trimmed the public reads at Q25 with fastp and called clones with MiXCR. Each entry merges the rows of one CDR3 protein and shows their most common DNA and genes. It is TCRdb's table, rather than the study itself, that gives the V and J calls and clone size. The sample includes approximately 2,000,000 distinct CDR3 sequences, with 39% observed a single time. The ten largest clonotypes hold approximately 22% of the sample.

The 35 to 40 donors, aged roughly 6 to 100 years, were systemically healthy Caucasian individuals from Russia. Each donor gave 8 to 10 milliliters of peripheral blood, drawn into EDTA-treated Vacutainer tubes. Ficoll-Paque density-gradient centrifugation was used to isolate PBMCs, with at least 6.5 million obtained per sample. Trizol reagent was used to extract total RNA from PBMCs, with at least 6 micrograms per sample. Naive CD45RAhigh/CD27high T cell percentages were measured by flow cytometry on a PBMC aliquot from every donor. The sequence was collected from a human donor in good health. The sequenced material came from blood. The receptor chain draws on TRBV5-1 and TRBJ1-2, with a weak D call of TRBD1 (5 bases match). The sequenced DNA: TGCGCCAGCAGCCCTACTGGTCAGGGCAACTATGGCTACACCTTC. Its protein product is CASSPTGQGNYGYTF.